The clone carrying this T cell receptor (beta chain) was detected only once. Its antigen is unidentified. Sequencing was limited to surgery cases with top T cell transcript signatures in brain tissue. Pre-surgery treatment included at least one anti-epileptic drug. Germline loops: CDR1 SGDLS, CDR2 YYNGEE. CDR3 length: 15 amino acids. The junction had 5 bases not matched to a gene; V was cut back by 0 bases and J by 6 bases. The source of the sample is a study of brain T cells in children with intractable seizures. Study results and limitations: HCMV serostatus was not known, and viral specificity came from CDR3 similarity only.

Sequencing was performed with immunoSEQ multiplex PCR; in TCRdb, only in-frame clones are kept and a portion is missing. The sample lists under 150,000 clones; 94% were seen once. The material was peripheral blood, obtained at surgery. The sequence was collected from a boy younger than two with hemimegalencephaly and intractable seizures. J is TRBJ2-1 and V is TRBV9; 8 bases line up with TRBD2. CDR3 amino acids: CASSVGTSGTNEQFF. The CDR3 DNA reads as TGTGCCAGCAGCGTAGGAACTAGCGGAACCAATGAGCAGTTCTTC.